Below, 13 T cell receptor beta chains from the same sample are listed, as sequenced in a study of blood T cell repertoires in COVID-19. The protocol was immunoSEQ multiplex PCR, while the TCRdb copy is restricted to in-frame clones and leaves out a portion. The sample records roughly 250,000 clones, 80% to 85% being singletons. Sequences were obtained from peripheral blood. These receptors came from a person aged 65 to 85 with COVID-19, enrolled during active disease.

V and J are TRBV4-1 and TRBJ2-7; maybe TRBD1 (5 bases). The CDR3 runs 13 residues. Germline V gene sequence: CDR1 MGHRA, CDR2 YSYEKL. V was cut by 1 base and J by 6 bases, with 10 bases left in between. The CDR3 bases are TGCGCCAGCAGCCAAGTTAGGGGTTCCGAGCAGTACTTC. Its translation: CASSQVRGSEQYF.

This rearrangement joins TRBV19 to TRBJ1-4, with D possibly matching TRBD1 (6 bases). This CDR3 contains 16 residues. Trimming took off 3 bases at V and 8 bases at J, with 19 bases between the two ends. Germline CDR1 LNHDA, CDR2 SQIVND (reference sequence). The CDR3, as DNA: TGTGCCAGTAGTATTGTCTTCCGGACAGCTGACGAAAAACTGTTTTTT. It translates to CASSIVFRTADEKLFF.

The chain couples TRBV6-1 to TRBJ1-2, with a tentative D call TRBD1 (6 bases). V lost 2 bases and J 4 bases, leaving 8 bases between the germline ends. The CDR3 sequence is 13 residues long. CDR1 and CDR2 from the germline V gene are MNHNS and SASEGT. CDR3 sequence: CASSESGVYGYTF. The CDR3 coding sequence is TGTGCCAGCAGTGAATCAGGGGTCTATGGCTACACCTTC.

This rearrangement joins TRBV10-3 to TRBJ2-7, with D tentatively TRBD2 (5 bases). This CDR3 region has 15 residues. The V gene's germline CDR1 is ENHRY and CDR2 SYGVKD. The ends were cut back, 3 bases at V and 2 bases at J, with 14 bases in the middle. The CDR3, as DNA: TGTGCCATCAGTGATTTAGGAGGATATACCTACGAGCAGTACTTC. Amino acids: CAISDLGGYTYEQYF.

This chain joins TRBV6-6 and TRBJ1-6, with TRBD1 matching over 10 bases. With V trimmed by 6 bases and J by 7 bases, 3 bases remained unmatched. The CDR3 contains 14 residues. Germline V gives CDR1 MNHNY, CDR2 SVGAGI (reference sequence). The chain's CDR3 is CASRPTGGNSPLHF. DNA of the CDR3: TGTGCCAGCAGACCGACAGGGGGCAATTCACCCCTCCACTTT.

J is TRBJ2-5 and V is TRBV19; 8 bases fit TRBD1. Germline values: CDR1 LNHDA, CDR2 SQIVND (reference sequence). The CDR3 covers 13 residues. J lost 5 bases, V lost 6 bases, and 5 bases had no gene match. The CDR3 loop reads CASRDRGVETQYF. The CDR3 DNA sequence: TGTGCCAGTAGAGACAGGGGTGTGGAGACCCAGTACTTC.

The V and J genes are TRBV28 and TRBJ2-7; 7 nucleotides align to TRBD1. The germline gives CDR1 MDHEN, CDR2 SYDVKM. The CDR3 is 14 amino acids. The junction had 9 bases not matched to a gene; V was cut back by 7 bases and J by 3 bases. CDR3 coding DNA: TGTGCCAGCAACCCCGGGACAGCCCACTACGAGCAGTACTTC. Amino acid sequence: CASNPGTAHYEQYF.

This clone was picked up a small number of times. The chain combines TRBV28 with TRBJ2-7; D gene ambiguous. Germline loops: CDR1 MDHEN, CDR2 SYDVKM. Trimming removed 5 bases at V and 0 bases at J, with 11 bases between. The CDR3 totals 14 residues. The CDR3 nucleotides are TGTGCCAGCAGTCCTTCCGGTTCCTCCTACGAGCAGTACTTC. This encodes CASSPSGSSYEQYF.

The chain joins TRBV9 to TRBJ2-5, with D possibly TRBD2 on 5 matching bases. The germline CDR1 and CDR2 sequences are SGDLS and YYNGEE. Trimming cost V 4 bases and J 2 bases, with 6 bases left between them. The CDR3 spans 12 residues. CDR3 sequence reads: CASSTGQETQYF. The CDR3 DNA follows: TGTGCCAGCAGCACGGGACAAGAGACCCAGTACTTC. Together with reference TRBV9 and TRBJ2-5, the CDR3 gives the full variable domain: DSGVTQTPKHLITATGQRVTLRCSPRSGDLSVYWYQQSLDQGLQFLIQYYNGEERAKGNILERFSAQQFPDLHSELNLSSLELGDSALYFCASSTGQETQYFGPGTRLLVL.

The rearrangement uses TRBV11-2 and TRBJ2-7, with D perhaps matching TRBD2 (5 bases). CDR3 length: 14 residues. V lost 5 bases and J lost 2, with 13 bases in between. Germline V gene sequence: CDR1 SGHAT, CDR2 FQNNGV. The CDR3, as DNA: TGTGCCAGCAGCGATGACGGAGGCGCCTACGAGCAGTACTTC. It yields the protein CASSDDGGAYEQYF.

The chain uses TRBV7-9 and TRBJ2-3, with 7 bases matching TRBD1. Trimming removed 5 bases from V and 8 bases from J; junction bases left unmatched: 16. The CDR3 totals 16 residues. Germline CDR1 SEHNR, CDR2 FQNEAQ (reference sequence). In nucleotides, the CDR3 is TGTGCCAGCAGCCTGCTGACAGGGTCCGGTCCGGGTACGCAGTATTTT. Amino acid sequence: CASSLLTGSGPGTQYF.

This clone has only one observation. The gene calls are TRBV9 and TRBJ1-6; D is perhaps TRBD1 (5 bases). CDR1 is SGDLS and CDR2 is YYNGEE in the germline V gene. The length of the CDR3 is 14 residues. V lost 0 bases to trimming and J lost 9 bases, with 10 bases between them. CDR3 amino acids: CASSVAGNGSPLHF. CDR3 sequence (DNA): TGTGCCAGCAGCGTAGCAGGGAACGGTTCACCCCTCCACTTT.

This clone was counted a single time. The CDR3 protein is CASTSVSYEQYF. In DNA, the CDR3 is TGTGCCAGCACTAGCGTCTCCTACGAGCAGTACTTC. This sequence joins TRBV6-6 and TRBJ2-7, with D maybe TRBD2 (6 bases). CDR1 MNHNY and CDR2 SVGAGI come from the germline V gene (reference sequence). There are 12 residues in the CDR3. V lost 7 bases and J 0 bases, leaving 7 bases between the germline ends.